These 24 T cell receptor beta chains were all obtained from the same sample, sequenced in a study of CD8 T cells in Susac syndrome. Reverse transcription of 0.5 to 1 ug RNA was performed with random hexamers. In TCRdb, the immunoSEQ multiplex PCR reads were re-called with MiXCR into one record per CDR3 protein. The sample includes roughly 250,000 distinct CDR3 sequences, 90% to 96% of them seen just once. The specimen was CD4+ T cells from PBMCs. These receptors were collected from a human donor with Susac syndrome.

This sequence joins TRBV29-1 and TRBJ1-2; D is possibly TRBD1 (5 bases). The CDR3 extends over 14 amino acids. The germline V and J ends were trimmed by 4 bases and 4 bases, with 16 bases remaining between them. Germline lookup yields CDR1 SQVTM and CDR2 ANQGSEA. The CDR3, as DNA: TGCAGCGTTGTGGGGCTCATGGGGGGCTATGGCTACACCTTC. Translated, it gives CSVVGLMGGYGYTF.

J is TRBJ1-2 and V is TRBV13; D gene uncertain. CDR1 and CDR2 (germline): PRHDT, FYEKMQ (reference sequence). This CDR3 is 12 amino acids long. The V end was cut by 3 bases, the J end by 8 bases, with 10 bases between. The CDR3 nucleotides read TGTGCCAGCAGCTTCCTCCCGGACGGCTACACCTTC. Its protein product is CASSFLPDGYTF.

This clonotype was counted a single time. This chain connects TRBV28 to TRBJ2-7, with D perhaps TRBD1 (6 bases). Deletions cut 7 bases from V and 2 bases from J, with 9 bases between. CDR1 is MDHEN and CDR2 is SYDVKM in the germline V gene. The CDR3 covers 12 residues. CDR3 nucleotides: TGTGCCAGCACCAGGGGCCCCTACGAGCAGTACTTC. Protein: CASTRGPYEQYF.

V gene TRBV29-1 combines with J gene TRBJ2-7; the D is unclear. CDR3 length: 14 amino acids. The V and J ends lost 2 bases and 0 bases respectively, with 11 bases between them. Germline lookup yields CDR1 SQVTM and CDR2 ANQGSEA. The CDR3 nucleotides are TGCAGCGTTGAAACTACCTACCCCTCCTACGAGCAGTACTTC. This codes for CSVETTYPSYEQYF.

J is TRBJ1-4 and V is TRBV29-1, with D tentatively TRBD1 (6 bases). The CDR3 spans 14 residues. Germline V gene sequence: CDR1 SQVTM, CDR2 ANQGSEA. V was trimmed by 7 bases and J by 7 bases, leaving 19 bases between them. CDR3 loop: CSGRSPRGGEKLFF. CDR3 sequence (DNA): TGCAGCGGGCGGAGCCCCAGGGGTGGTGAAAAACTGTTTTTT.

V usage is TRBV20-1 and J usage is TRBJ2-7, with D perhaps TRBD1 (6 bases). V lost 3 bases, J lost 0 bases, and 9 bases lay in between. The germline gives CDR1 DFQATT, CDR2 SNEGSKA (reference sequence). CDR3 length: 13 residues. The CDR3 sequence is CSASVRGSYEQYF. CDR3 nucleotide sequence: TGCAGTGCTAGCGTCAGGGGCTCCTACGAGCAGTACTTC.

The V gene is TRBV2, the J gene TRBJ2-1, with D perhaps TRBD1 (6 bases). V was clipped by 2 bases and J by 9 bases, with 14 bases between them. The CDR3 has 14 amino acids. Germline loops: CDR1 SNHLY, CDR2 FYNNEI. DNA of the CDR3: TGTGCCAGCAGTGAATGGCAGGGGCGGGTTGAGCAGTTCTTC. It is translated as CASSEWQGRVEQFF.

This chain joins TRBV5-1 and TRBJ2-3, with unresolved D. Germline values: CDR1 SGHRS, CDR2 YFSETQ. V dropped 0 bases and J dropped 2 bases, with 13 bases sitting between them. The CDR3 length is 16 residues. The CDR3 region is CASSLGRTTFTDTQYF. In DNA, the CDR3 is TGCGCCAGCAGCTTGGGTAGGACGACATTCACAGATACGCAGTATTTT.

The chain links TRBV20-1 to TRBJ1-2; no clear D. Per the germline V gene, CDR1 is DFQATT and CDR2 is SNEGSKA (reference sequence). Trimming removed 3 bases from V and 7 bases from J, with 18 bases in between. The CDR3 is made up of 14 amino acids. The CDR3 DNA reads as TGCAGTGCTAGGCGGCCGAACGGGAATGGTGGCTACACCTTC. Translated, it gives CSARRPNGNGGYTF.

The chain recombines TRBV13 with TRBJ2-1, with 13 bases that match TRBD2. The V and J ends lost 6 bases and 2 bases, in that order; junction bases with no gene match: 10. The CDR3 runs 18 residues. CDR1 is PRHDT, CDR2 FYEKMQ, per germline (reference sequence). The CDR3 DNA sequence: TGTGCCAGCAGTAACGGGACTAGCGGGACTGCAACCTACAATGAGCAGTTCTTC. Its protein is CASSNGTSGTATYNEQFF.

This clonotype was recorded only once. V and J are TRBV23-1 and TRBJ1-4; D is unresolved. TRBV23-1 is known as an ORF, though its function is uncertain. V lost 9 bases and J lost 0, with 8 bases in between. This CDR3 has 13 amino acids. In nucleotides, the CDR3 is TGCGCCAGTCGGGCAACAACTAATGAAAAACTGTTTTTT. It yields the protein CASRATTNEKLFF.

The chain carries TRBV30 and TRBJ1-2; TRBD1 might be the D (6 bases). Germline-derived CDR1 and CDR2 are GTSNPN and SVGIG (reference sequence). Trimming pared 3 bases from V and 7 bases from J, leaving 18 bases between. The CDR3 is 14 residues long. CDR3 bases: TGTGCCTGGAGCACAGGGATAGGGGTGGGTGGCTACACCTTC. Amino acids: CAWSTGIGVGGYTF.

The rearrangement links TRBV14 to TRBJ2-4, with D unclear. The germline V gene encodes CDR1 SGHDN and CDR2 FVKESK. The CDR3 is 14 amino acids. Trimming pared 4 bases from V and 3 bases from J, leaving 10 bases between. DNA for the CDR3: TGTGCCAGCAGCCCCTTTTTGGACAAAAACATTCAGTACTTC. This gives the protein CASSPFLDKNIQYF.

The V call is TRBV28, the J call TRBJ2-3; 7 bases fit TRBD2. V lost 7 bases and J lost 4; bases outside the gene matches: 8. The CDR3 is 14 amino acids. The germline V gene encodes CDR1 MDHEN and CDR2 SYDVKM. The CDR3 nucleotides are TGTGCCAGCACCAGTGGTGCGGGGGCAGATACGCAGTATTTT. It yields the protein CASTSGAGADTQYF.

This clonotype was recorded once. The rearrangement joins TRBV9 to TRBJ2-5, with 15 bases aligning to TRBD2. The CDR3 consists of 18 residues. Germline trimming cut 4 bases from V and 0 bases from J; bases unmatched to any gene: 7. CDR1 and CDR2 from the germline V gene are SGDLS and YYNGEE. CDR3 sequence reads: CASSPGLAGGSYQETQYF. DNA of the CDR3: TGTGCCAGCAGCCCGGGACTAGCGGGAGGATCGTACCAAGAGACCCAGTACTTC.

The chain links TRBV15 to TRBJ1-2; 7 nucleotides align to TRBD1. Germline V gene data show CDR1 as LNHNV and CDR2 as YYDKDF (reference sequence). V shed 4 bases, J shed 4 bases, and the junction held 6 bases outside the gene matches. The length of the CDR3 is 14 residues. CDR3 DNA: TGTGCCACCAGCACCGACAGGGAAGTCTATGGCTACACCTTC. This sequence encodes CATSTDREVYGYTF.

The V and J genes are TRBV7-9 and TRBJ2-1; TRBD2 might be the D (7 bases). The CDR3 length is 18 residues. V was shortened by 5 bases and J by 7 bases, with 27 bases between the two germline ends. The germline CDR1 and CDR2 sequences are SEHNR and FQNEAQ (reference sequence). Written as DNA, the CDR3 is TGTGCCAGCAGCACCCAAAGAGGGGGAGGGCCCTCGGGAAATGAGCAGTTCTTC. Amino acid sequence: CASSTQRGGGPSGNEQFF.

The chain links TRBV30 to TRBJ2-1, with D perhaps matching TRBD1 (6 bases). The V end was cut by 5 bases, the J end by 3 bases, with 8 bases between. In germline, CDR1 is GTSNPN, CDR2 SVGIG (reference sequence). CDR3 length: 12 residues. As DNA, the CDR3 is TGTGCCTGGGGGGGCGACTACAATGAGCAGTTCTTC. This gives the protein CAWGGDYNEQFF. Combining the CDR3 with reference TRBV30 and TRBJ2-1 gives the whole variable domain SQTIHQWPATLVQPVGSPLSLECTVEGTSNPNLYWYRQAAGRGLQLLFYSVGIGQISSEVPQNLSASRPQDRQFILSSKKLLLSDSGFYLCAWGGDYNEQFFGPGTRLTVL.

The chain is built from TRBV5-6 and TRBJ2-1, with D uncertain. This CDR3 has 13 amino acids. The V and J ends lost 1 base and 2 bases respectively, with 4 bases between them. In germline, CDR1 is SGHDT, CDR2 YYEEEE. The CDR3 loop is CASSLSAYNEQFF. Written as DNA, the CDR3 is TGTGCCAGCAGCTTGAGCGCCTACAATGAGCAGTTCTTC.

V usage is TRBV25-1 and J usage is TRBJ2-5; D is uncertain. The V and J ends lost 1 base and 4 bases respectively, with 10 bases between them. Germline CDR1 reads MGHDK; CDR2 reads SYGVNS. The CDR3 is made up of 14 amino acids. CDR3 sequence: CASSESWGGETQYF. The CDR3 bases are TGTGCCAGCAGTGAATCTTGGGGTGGAGAGACCCAGTACTTC.

The chain uses TRBV3-1 and TRBJ2-5, with D hard to call. The CDR3 spans 14 residues. Germline V gene sequence: CDR1 LGHDT, CDR2 YNNKEL (reference sequence). Deletions cut 2 bases from V and 1 base from J, with 8 bases between. The CDR3 nucleotides are TGTGCCAGCAGCCAACAAGCGTTCCAAGAGACCCAGTACTTC. Amino acid sequence: CASSQQAFQETQYF.

This chain links TRBV7-2 with TRBJ2-7; 9 bases agree with TRBD1. The CDR3 contains 15 residues. V lost 4 bases and J lost 6; bases outside the gene matches: 10. The germline V gene has CDR1 SGHTA and CDR2 FQGNSA. CDR3 region: CASSSGPGTGSEQYF. The CDR3 DNA reads as TGTGCCAGCAGCTCCGGTCCCGGGACAGGGTCCGAGCAGTACTTC. Combining the CDR3 with reference TRBV7-2 and TRBJ2-7 gives the whole variable domain GAGVSQSPSNKVTEKGKDVELRCDPISGHTALYWYRQSLGQGLEFLIYFQGNSAPDKSGLPSDRFSAERTGGSVSTLTIQRTQQEDSAVYLCASSSGPGTGSEQYFGPGTRLTVT.

This clonotype was observed a single time. This chain links TRBV24-1 with TRBJ2-1; the match to TRBD2 covers 14 bases. Germline V gene data show CDR1 as KGHDR and CDR2 as SFDVKD. Germline trimming cut 0 bases from V and 6 bases from J; bases unmatched to any gene: 0. The CDR3 sequence is 16 residues long. In DNA, the CDR3 is TGTGCCACCAGTGATTTGGGGACTAGCGGGAGCAATGAGCAGTTCTTC. This codes for CATSDLGTSGSNEQFF.

The V call is TRBV20-1, the J call TRBJ2-6, with 8 bases aligning to TRBD1. The CDR3 is made up of 15 amino acids. The germline CDR1 and CDR2 sequences are DFQATT and SNEGSKA (reference sequence). V lost 1 base, J lost 2 bases, and 1 base stayed unmatched. The CDR3 bases are TGCAGTGCTAGAGGGACAGGGACTGGGGCCAACGTCCTGACTTTC. This codes for CSARGTGTGANVLTF.